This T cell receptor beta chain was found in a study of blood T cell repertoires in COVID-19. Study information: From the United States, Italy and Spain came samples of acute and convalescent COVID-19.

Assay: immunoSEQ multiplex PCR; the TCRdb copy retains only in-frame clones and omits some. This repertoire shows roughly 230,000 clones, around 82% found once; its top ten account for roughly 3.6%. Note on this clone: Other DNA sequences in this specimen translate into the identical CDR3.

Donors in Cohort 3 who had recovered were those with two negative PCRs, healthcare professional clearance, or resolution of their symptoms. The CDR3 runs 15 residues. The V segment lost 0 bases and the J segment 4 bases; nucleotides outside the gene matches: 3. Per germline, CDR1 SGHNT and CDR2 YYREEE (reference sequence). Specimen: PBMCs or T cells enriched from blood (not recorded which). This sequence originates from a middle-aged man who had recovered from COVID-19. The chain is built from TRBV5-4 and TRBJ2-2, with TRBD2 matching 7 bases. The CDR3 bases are TGTGCCAGCAGCTTGGGGGGGAGGGTCACCGGGGAGCTGTTTTTT. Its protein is CASSLGGRVTGELFF.